The clone carrying this TCR beta chain has more than one count but fewer than ten. Its target is not known. This may stem from a read error, because a much larger clone lies one nucleotide away. The sample is drawn from a study of blood T cells in healthy people across ages. Whole-study findings and limits: As age increased, TCR beta diversity per million T cells fell in a roughly linear fashion. Researchers deemed the diversity estimates from one million T cells underestimates.

CDR1 and CDR2 (germline): SQVTM, ANQGSEA. There are 12 residues in the CDR3. V was pared by 7 bases and J by 5 bases, with 14 bases between. It was with a sample-barcoded 5' primer and a J-beta primer mix that a second PCR of roughly 6 to 12 cycles was run. TCRdb reanalysed the 5' RACE reads using MiXCR and keeps one entry per CDR3 protein. The repertoire has more than 800,000 distinct CDR3 sequences, more than 25% of them found once; the top ten carry about 18%. The rearrangement uses TRBV29-1 and TRBJ2-5; no definite D call. The sequenced sample was blood. The TCR originated in a woman older than 75 in good health. DNA of the CDR3: TGCAGCGGTGATACTCAACGGGAGACCCAGTACTTC. This encodes CSGDTQRETQYF.